What follows are 29 T cell receptor beta chains derived from one specimen sequenced in a study of spatial heterogeneity in lung cancer. TCRdb reanalysed the 5' RACE reads using MiXCR and keeps one entry per CDR3 protein. Here the sample spans about 48,000 distinct CDR3 sequences, approximately 5% being singletons. Time point reported: sample taken at primary tumor resection. No cell sorting; template was whole RNA from tumor, lung tissue or PBMC. Here the sequenced sample was PBMCs, taken at surgery. The source is a male donor with early-stage non-small cell lung cancer.

This clonotype was observed many times. The chain recombines TRBV30 with TRBJ2-5; D gene uncertain. V lost 0 bases and J 4 bases, leaving 9 bases between the germline ends. The V gene's germline CDR1 is GTSNPN and CDR2 SVGIG (reference sequence). This CDR3 has 13 residues. The CDR3 DNA follows: TGTGCCTGGAGTGTACTGGATGGAGAGACCCAGTACTTC. It specifies CAWSVLDGETQYF.

The genes are TRBV27 and TRBJ2-1; 10 bases line up with TRBD1. Trimming cost V 6 bases and J 5 bases; bases outside gene matches: 4. CDR3 size: 14 residues. Germline CDR1 reads MNHEY; CDR2 reads SMNVEV (reference sequence). The CDR3 region has the DNA TGTGCCAGCAGGGGGACAGGGGAGAACAATGAGCAGTTCTTC. It specifies CASRGTGENNEQFF.

This clonotype was seen repeatedly, ten times or more. CDR3 sequence: CASSLSGGGTDTQYF. CDR3 nucleotide sequence: TGCGCCAGCAGCTTGTCGGGCGGGGGCACAGATACGCAGTATTTT. The J gene is TRBJ2-3, the V gene TRBV5-1; the D gene is possibly TRBD2 (6 bases). The CDR3 loop spans 15 amino acids. Germline lookup yields CDR1 SGHRS and CDR2 YFSETQ. Trimming removed 1 base at V and 1 base at J, with 10 bases between.

The table lists this clonotype with many counts. For the CDR3, the DNA is TGCAGTGCAAGAAGCGGGAGGGCCGTTAACTCCTACGAGCAGTACTTC. It codes for CSARSGRAVNSYEQYF. The chain has TRBV20-1 and TRBJ2-7; 10 nucleotides match TRBD2. V was clipped by 6 bases and J by 0 bases; unmatched bases: 11. This CDR3 is built from 16 residues. Germline V gene data show CDR1 as DFQATT and CDR2 as SNEGSKA (reference sequence).

The table lists this clonotype with a few counts. This rearrangement joins TRBV12-3 or TRBV12-4 to TRBJ1-3; D remains unclear. This CDR3 region has 14 residues. Trimming removed 3 bases at V and 0 bases at J, with 6 bases between. Written as DNA, the CDR3 is TGTGCCAGCAGTTTCCAGAGCTCTGGAAACACCATATATTTT. Translation gives CASSFQSSGNTIYF.

This clonotype was seen repeatedly, ten times or more. The rearrangement uses TRBV30 and TRBJ1-2; the match to TRBD1 covers 9 bases. V gave up 3 bases and J gave up 5 bases; unmatched junction bases: 4. The CDR3 extends over 13 amino acids. Germline V gene data show CDR1 as GTSNPN and CDR2 as SVGIG (reference sequence). CDR3 region: CAWSGTGTYGYTF. The CDR3 DNA follows: TGTGCCTGGAGCGGGACAGGGACTTATGGCTACACCTTC.

The sample holds many counts of this clonotype. The chain employs TRBV10-3 and TRBJ2-5, with D possibly called TRBD1 or TRBD2 (6 bases each). Germline CDR1 and CDR2: ENHRY and SYGVKD. V lost 0 bases and J lost 5, with 19 bases in between. The CDR3 runs to 17 residues. Written as DNA, the CDR3 is TGTGCCATCAGTGAGTCGATGGTTAGCGGACAGAGGGAGACCCAGTACTTC. Its protein product is CAISESMVSGQRETQYF.

The table lists this clonotype with many counts. The V and J genes are TRBV12-3 or TRBV12-4 and TRBJ1-4; TRBD1 might be the D (5 bases). The CDR3 contains 13 residues. The V gene lost 0 bases and the J gene lost 14 bases, with 13 bases spanning the gap. The CDR3 region is CASSLAEGTGLFF. The CDR3 bases are TGTGCCAGCAGTTTAGCGGAGGGGACGGGGCTGTTTTTT.

This clonotype came up many times. The chain carries TRBV10-3 and TRBJ2-5; D unresolved. CDR1 ENHRY and CDR2 SYGVKD come from the germline V gene. CDR3 length: 14 residues. V lost 5 bases, J lost 2 bases, and 12 bases lay in between. The chain's CDR3 is CAISSPRIQETQYF. The CDR3 region has the DNA TGTGCCATCAGTTCTCCCCGCATTCAAGAGACCCAGTACTTC.

This clonotype was picked up many times. V gene TRBV2 combines with J gene TRBJ2-3; 10 nucleotides line up with TRBD2. Germline CDR1 reads SNHLY; CDR2 reads FYNNEI. The V gene end was trimmed by 7 bases and the J gene end by 2 bases; junction bases not matched to a gene: 3. The CDR3 covers 14 residues. CDR3: CASIAGGLTDTQYF. Written as DNA, the CDR3 is TGTGCCAGCATAGCGGGAGGACTCACAGATACGCAGTATTTT. Full variable domain (remainder filled in from reference TRBV2 and TRBJ2-3): EPEVTQTPSHQVTQMGQEVILRCVPISNHLYFYWYRQILGQKVEFLVSFYNNEISEKSEIFDDQFSVERPDGSNFTLKIRSTKLEDSAMYFCASIAGGLTDTQYFGPGTRLTVL.

As regards this clonotype: This clone may be a read error of a much larger clone one base away. The chain joins TRBV4-3 to TRBJ2-5; no definite D call. This CDR3 spans 15 amino acids. The germline V gene encodes CDR1 LGHNA and CDR2 YSLEER. CDR3 sequence reads: CVSSQDTVIQETQYF. CDR3 in DNA: TGCGTCAGCAGCCAAGATACCGTAATCCAAGAGACCCAGTACTTC.

At least ten counts were recorded for this clonotype. V and J are TRBV5-1 and TRBJ2-3, with 8 bases identical to TRBD1. From germline, CDR1 is SGHRS and CDR2 YFSETQ. Trimming took 9 bases from V and 3 from J; bases not matched to a gene: 3. This CDR3 contains 12 residues. The CDR3 is CATRGRTDTQYF. CDR3 bases: TGCGCCACCAGGGGGCGGACAGATACGCAGTATTTT.

This clonotype showed up many times. The chain combines TRBV20-1 with TRBJ1-3, with 8 bases matching TRBD1. The CDR3 loop spans 15 amino acids. The trim removed 6 bases at V and 0 bases at J, leaving 7 bases unmatched. The V gene's germline CDR1 is DFQATT and CDR2 SNEGSKA (reference sequence). CDR3 protein: CSAPDRGGSGNTIYF. The CDR3 DNA reads as TGCAGTGCCCCCGACAGGGGAGGCTCTGGAAACACCATATATTTT.

This clonotype was detected ten times or more. This chain connects TRBV10-1 to TRBJ2-5; D is undetermined. The germline V and J ends were trimmed by 0 bases and 4 bases, with 12 bases remaining between them. Germline-derived CDR1 and CDR2 are WNHNN and SYGVQD (reference sequence). The CDR3 extends over 15 amino acids. This CDR3 is CASSESIGFGETQYF. The CDR3 DNA sequence: TGCGCCAGCAGTGAGTCGATTGGATTTGGAGAGACCCAGTACTTC.

This clonotype was counted at least ten times. The CDR3 loop is CASSPATGGDAYNEQFF. Written as DNA, the CDR3 is TGTGCCAGCTCCCCTGCGACGGGAGGGGACGCCTACAATGAGCAGTTCTTC. V is TRBV7-9 and J is TRBJ2-1; TRBD2 aligns across 8 bases. The germline gives CDR1 SEHNR, CDR2 FQNEAQ (reference sequence). The CDR3 is 17 amino acids. V lost 8 bases and J lost 2; bases outside the gene matches: 14.

The V call is TRBV3-1, the J call TRBJ1-5; tentatively, D is TRBD1 (5 bases). Trimming pared 0 bases from V and 9 bases from J, leaving 9 bases between. This CDR3 is built from 13 residues. From germline, CDR1 is LGHDT and CDR2 YNNKEL (reference sequence). In DNA form, the CDR3 reads TGTGCCAGCAGCCAAGAGGGGGTGAGGCCCCAGCATTTT. As protein: CASSQEGVRPQHF.

This clonotype was counted ten times or more. The gene calls are TRBV12-3 or TRBV12-4 and TRBJ2-1; 7 bases line up with TRBD2. After removal of 2 bases from V and 0 bases from J, the junction contained 4 bases not matched to a gene. This CDR3 is 16 amino acids long. CDR3 nucleotides: TGTGCCAGCAGTTTACAAGGGAGGGCCTCCTACAATGAGCAGTTCTTC. It translates to CASSLQGRASYNEQFF.

This clonotype was observed many times. The chain has TRBV3-1 and TRBJ2-3; TRBD2 matches 7 bases. Germline values: CDR1 LGHDT, CDR2 YNNKEL (reference sequence). The V gene end was trimmed by 4 bases and the J gene end by 5 bases; junction bases not matched to a gene: 6. The CDR3 length is 14 residues. This CDR3 reads CASSPQGGRDTQYF. The CDR3 DNA is TGTGCCAGCAGCCCGCAGGGAGGGAGAGATACGCAGTATTTT.

This clonotype was picked up many times. This chain connects TRBV12-3 or TRBV12-4 to TRBJ2-7; 14 bases fit TRBD2. With V trimmed by 3 bases and J by 5 bases, 15 bases remained unmatched. This CDR3 has 19 residues. CDR3 nucleotide sequence: TGTGCCAGCAGTTTTTGGGGGACTAGCGGGAGCTGGGTAGAAGACGAGCAGTACTTC. Protein product: CASSFWGTSGSWVEDEQYF.

This clonotype showed up many times. The chain couples TRBV20-1 to TRBJ2-2; D unclear. Trimming pared 0 bases from V and 0 bases from J, leaving 11 bases between. Germline lookup yields CDR1 DFQATT and CDR2 SNEGSKA (reference sequence). The CDR3 contains 16 residues. CDR3 bases: TGCAGTGCTAGAGAGGCCCGGAGCCCGAACACCGGGGAGCTGTTTTTT. Amino acid sequence: CSAREARSPNTGELFF.

Ten or more counts support this clonotype. The CDR3 protein is CASSYSRVNTEAFF. The CDR3 DNA follows: TGTGCCAGCAGTTACTCGAGGGTTAACACTGAAGCTTTCTTT. This chain joins TRBV6-5 and TRBJ1-1; D is undetermined. This CDR3 is 14 amino acids long. The V gene lost 0 bases and the J gene lost 2 bases, with 7 bases spanning the gap. CDR1 MNHEY and CDR2 SVGAGI come from the germline V gene.

The rearrangement links TRBV6-2 or TRBV6-3 to TRBJ2-3; D is possibly TRBD2 (5 bases). The length of the CDR3 is 16 residues. Trimming shortened V by 10 bases and J by 2 bases, and 22 bases separated the two germline ends. Germline V gene lookup returns CDR1 MNHEY and CDR2 SVGEGT. The CDR3, as DNA: TGTGCCATCAAACGGGAAGCTTTCTCACTCACAGATACGCAGTATTTT. This gives the protein CAIKREAFSLTDTQYF.

There are many counts of this clonotype. V is TRBV7-2 and J is TRBJ1-2, with D maybe TRBD1 (5 bases). Germline CDR1 SGHTA, CDR2 FQGNSA. V dropped 1 base and J dropped 2 bases, with 8 bases sitting between them. The CDR3 is 14 amino acids. The CDR3 reads CASSLVDSNYGYTF. The CDR3 nucleotides read TGTGCCAGCAGCTTAGTTGACAGCAACTATGGCTACACCTTC.

This clonotype showed up many times. The rearrangement links TRBV5-6 to TRBJ2-3; D uncertain. Germline assignment: CDR1 SGHDT and CDR2 YYEEEE. The ends were cut back, 0 bases at V and 2 bases at J, with 7 bases in the middle. The CDR3 covers 14 residues. The CDR3 spells CASSLGPNTDTQYF. CDR3 DNA sequence: TGTGCCAGCAGCTTGGGACCGAACACAGATACGCAGTATTTT.

This clonotype was seen repeatedly, ten times or more. This chain links TRBV20-1 with TRBJ2-7; the D gene is possibly TRBD2 (6 bases). The CDR3 length is 16 residues. From germline, CDR1 is DFQATT and CDR2 SNEGSKA (reference sequence). The V end was cut by 7 bases, the J end by 0 bases, with 22 bases between. Written as DNA, the CDR3 is TGCAGTGTCTCTAGTGGAACTAGCTGGAACTCCTACGAGCAGTACTTC. This translates into CSVSSGTSWNSYEQYF.

Many counts were recorded for this clonotype. The chain is built from TRBV6-1 and TRBJ1-2; no firm D call. Germline V lookup: CDR1 MNHNS, CDR2 SASEGT. The CDR3 covers 15 residues. V lost 2 bases and J 3 bases, leaving 13 bases between the germline ends. The CDR3 reads CASSEFKGGDYGYTF. Written as DNA, the CDR3 is TGTGCCAGCAGTGAATTTAAGGGAGGCGACTATGGCTACACCTTC.

This clonotype appeared many times. The chain recombines TRBV20-1 with TRBJ2-7; D is unclear. The CDR3 covers 13 residues. Trimming removed 2 bases from V and 5 bases from J, with 13 bases in between. Germline-derived CDR1 and CDR2 are DFQATT and SNEGSKA (reference sequence). CDR3 in DNA: TGCAGTGCTAGATTTCCAGGTACCAACGAGCAGTACTTC. It translates to CSARFPGTNEQYF.

This clonotype was counted at least ten times. The CDR3 loop is CSARDRVTDTQYF. In DNA, the CDR3 is TGCAGTGCTAGAGATCGAGTAACGGATACGCAGTATTTT. The chain joins TRBV20-1 to TRBJ2-3, with D hard to call. The V end was cut by 0 bases, the J end by 6 bases, with 10 bases between. CDR3 length equals 13 residues. Germline V lookup: CDR1 DFQATT, CDR2 SNEGSKA (reference sequence).

This clonotype was detected a few times. The chain links TRBV20-1 to TRBJ2-1; 14 positions match TRBD2. CDR1 is DFQATT, CDR2 SNEGSKA, per germline (reference sequence). This CDR3 contains 17 residues. V dropped 5 bases and J dropped 1; count of bases not matched to a gene: 7. This CDR3 is CSASGTSGRWSYNEQFF. The CDR3 DNA follows: TGCAGTGCTTCAGGGACTAGCGGGAGATGGTCCTACAATGAGCAGTTCTTC.